This T cell receptor (beta chain) was identified in a study of T cell repertoires in cytomegalovirus infection. TCRdb recomputed calls from the reads with MiXCR, one row per CDR3 protein. The table records 200,000 to 300,000 distinct CDR3 sequences, less than 9.5% of them present only once. This clonotype occurred many times. The junction departs from the called germline gene at one end, perhaps through a read error. The CDR3 runs to 17 residues. The germline CDR1 and CDR2 sequences are SGHVS and FQNEAQ. Sequenced: PBMCs. V is TRBV7-8 and J is TRBJ2-6; D uncertain. The clonotype comes from a human donor in good health (CMV status not recorded). Some clones in this sample may be carry-over from other donors' samples. CDR3 bases: TGTGCCAGCAGTTCGCAAGGGATTTTCTCTGTGGCCAACGTCCTGACTTTC. Its translation: CASSSQGIFSVANVLTF.